Listed below are T cell receptor beta chains from one sample, sequenced in a study of blood T cell repertoires in COVID-19. Produced via immunoSEQ multiplex PCR; TCRdb's table is partial and in-frame only. The data contain about 190,000 clones, around nine tenths of them singletons. The sequencing sample was made of peripheral blood. These receptors came from a man younger than 40 with acute or convalescent COVID-19. The CDR3 runs from the conserved cysteine through the conserved F or W. D genes are given only for firm matches. Rows may omit the clone size; those that give it use once, few, many or a size class.

D,size,J,length,V,DNA,CDR3
-,-,TRBJ2-3,10,TRBV29-1,TGCAGCGCCCTTACTCGAACGCAGTATTTT,CSALTRTQYF
TRBD2,-,TRBJ2-1,16,TRBV5-1,TGCGCCAGCAGCTTAAGAATTGGGACTAGCGACTATGCGCAGTTCTTC,CASSLRIGTSDYAQFF
-,-,TRBJ2-5,12,TRBV11-3,TGTGCCAGCAGCTTGGGCGACGAGACCCAGTACTTC,CASSLGDETQYF
TRBD1,-,TRBJ2-3,15,TRBV2,TGTGCCAGCAGGCGACAGGGGGGGAGCACAGATACGCAGTATTTT,CASRRQGGSTDTQYF
-,-,TRBJ2-1,14,TRBV27,TGTGCCAGCAGTTTTCGGCTCGCGGAGGATGAGCAGTTCTTC,CASSFRLAEDEQFF
-,-,TRBJ1-1,12,TRBV7-9,TGTGCCGTGTACATACCCGGAGGGAGAGCTTTCTTT,CAVYIPGGRAFF
-,-,TRBJ1-5,15,TRBV5-8,TGTGCCAGCAGCTCCTCCGGGATAGGCAATCAGCCCCAGCATTTT,CASSSSGIGNQPQHF
TRBD2,-,TRBJ2-1,16,TRBV6-1,TGTGCCAGCAGTGAACGTGGGGGGACTAGCGTTAATGAGCAGTTCTTC,CASSERGGTSVNEQFF
-,-,TRBJ2-7,14,TRBV15,TGTGCCACCAGCAGGGGACACAAATCCTACGAGCAGTACTTC,CATSRGHKSYEQYF
-,once,TRBJ2-5,13,TRBV18,TGTGCCAGCTCGGCCGGGACTCAAGAGACCCAGTACTTC,CASSAGTQETQYF
-,once,TRBJ2-2,21,TRBV27,TGTGCCAGCACCCGGGGATGGATTCTTCATGGCTTATCCTCGAACACCGGGGAGCTGTTTTTT,CASTRGWILHGLSSNTGELFF
TRBD1,few,TRBJ1-4,15,TRBV6-5,TGTGCCAGCAGTTACACCCGACAGGGAAGGGGAAAACTGTTTTTT,CASSYTRQGRGKLFF
TRBD2,-,TRBJ2-3,16,TRBV24-1,TGTGCCACCAGTGATAGACTAGCGGGTCAGACAGATACGCAGTATTTT,CATSDRLAGQTDTQYF
TRBD1,-,TRBJ1-6,15,TRBV19,TGTGCCAGTAGTGAAACAGGGGTCCCCCATTCGGCCCTCCACTTT,CASSETGVPHSALHF
-,many,TRBJ2-2,16,TRBV9,TGTGCCAGCAGCGTAGTTTCCACAGGGCAGACCGGGGAGCTGTTTTTT,CASSVVSTGQTGELFF
-,-,TRBJ1-2,14,TRBV10-3,TGTGCCATCAGTGAACGGGGGGGGAGTTCTGGCTACACCTTC,CAISERGGSSGYTF
-,-,TRBJ1-1,20,TRBV19,TGTGCCAGTAGTACCCCCCTTTTGAACCGGGGGGCTTCCCTGGTCACTGAAGCTTTCTTT,CASSTPLLNRGASLVTEAFF
-,-,TRBJ1-2,13,TRBV5-1,TGCGCCAGCAGCTTAACCCAGTCCTATGGCTACACCTTC,CASSLTQSYGYTF
-,-,TRBJ2-1,16,TRBV24-1,TGTGCCACCAGTGGCGCGAAGTTGGGCGTCGGCAATGAGCAGTTCTTC,CATSGAKLGVGNEQFF
-,few,TRBJ1-1,12,TRBV28,TGTGCCAGCAGTTCCCTCCGGGGTGAAGCTTTCTTT,CASSSLRGEAFF
-,few,TRBJ2-2,14,TRBV6-4,TGTGCCAGCAGTGAGACAGGCGAAGCCGGGGAGCTGTTTTTT,CASSETGEAGELFF
-,-,TRBJ2-1,15,TRBV2,TGTGCCAGCAGTCAACTATTTAGCTCCTACAATGAGCAGTTCTTC,CASSQLFSSYNEQFF
-,-,TRBJ1-1,14,TRBV19,TGTGCCAGTAGTATTCAGGGGATGAACACTGAAGCTTTCTTT,CASSIQGMNTEAFF
-,few,TRBJ2-7,15,TRBV7-9,TGTGCCAGCAGCACCCCCCAGACAGGCTTCTACGAGCAGTACTTC,CASSTPQTGFYEQYF
-,-,TRBJ1-3,16,TRBV9,TGTGCCAGCAGCGTAGAATCGAGTTACTCTGGAAACACCATATATTTT,CASSVESSYSGNTIYF
TRBD1,-,TRBJ2-6,17,TRBV19,TGTGCCAGTAGTATGGGGACAGGCCTATCTGGGGCCAACGTCCTGACTTTC,CASSMGTGLSGANVLTF
TRBD2,-,TRBJ2-1,15,TRBV9,TGTGCCAGCAGCGTATGGGAGGGGCCCTACAATGAGCAGTTCTTC,CASSVWEGPYNEQFF
TRBD2,-,TRBJ2-3,16,TRBV2,TGTGCCAGCAGTAGACTAGCGGGAGTTGGCACAGATACGCAGTATTTT,CASSRLAGVGTDTQYF
TRBD2,-,TRBJ2-7,17,TRBV7-8,TGTGCCAGCAGCCCCGGGGTAGCGGGGGGAAGAACCTACGAGCAGTACTTC,CASSPGVAGGRTYEQYF
-,once,TRBJ2-1,16,TRBV19,TGTGCCAGTAGTACGGAGCTACTGAGCTCCTACAATGAGCAGTTCTTC,CASSTELLSSYNEQFF
-,-,TRBJ1-6,13,TRBV6-5,TGTGCCAGCAGTTTATCAGATAATTCACCCCTCCACTTT,CASSLSDNSPLHF
-,-,TRBJ2-2,16,TRBV30,TGTGCCTGGAGGGGTCTAGCGTTCGCGAACACCGGGGAGCTGTTTTTT,CAWRGLAFANTGELFF
-,once,TRBJ2-1,13,TRBV9,TGTGCCAGCAGCGTAGTTGGTCCGAGTGAGCAGTTCTTC,CASSVVGPSEQFF
-,-,TRBJ1-1,13,TRBV7-3,TGTGCCAGCAGCTACGGGGGGTACACTGAAGCTTTCTTT,CASSYGGYTEAFF
TRBD1,-,TRBJ1-6,16,TRBV2,TGTGCCAGCAGCTCTAACAGGGGCTCCTATAATTCACCCCTCCACTTT,CASSSNRGSYNSPLHF
TRBD1,-,TRBJ2-1,16,TRBV6-1,TGTGCCAGCAGTGACGGGACAGGGGGCTTTGTTAATGAGCAGTTCTTC,CASSDGTGGFVNEQFF
-,-,TRBJ2-3,14,TRBV9,TGTGCCAGCACCACGGGGGGCTGGACAGATACGCAGTATTTT,CASTTGGWTDTQYF
TRBD1,-,TRBJ1-1,16,TRBV2,TGTGCCAGCAGGGGGGCGACAGGGGCATTGGGCACTGAAGCTTTCTTT,CASRGATGALGTEAFF
-,-,TRBJ2-2,14,TRBV5-1,TGCGCCAGCAGCTTACAGGGAGACACCGGGGAGCTGTTTTTT,CASSLQGDTGELFF
TRBD2,-,TRBJ2-1,18,TRBV5-4,TGTGCCAGCAGTTCCGGGACTAGCGGGAGCGCAGGGGGCAATGAGCAGTTCTTC,CASSSGTSGSAGGNEQFF
TRBD1,-,TRBJ2-7,14,TRBV27,TGTGCCAGCAGTCTACTGGGACAGTCCTACGAGCAGTACTTC,CASSLLGQSYEQYF
TRBD2,-,TRBJ2-1,17,TRBV3-1/TRBV3-2,TGTGCCAGCAGCCAAGTTCGACTAGCGGGGGGGCGCAATGAGCAGTTCTTC,CASSQVRLAGGRNEQFF
TRBD1,once,TRBJ1-3,15,TRBV30,TGTGCCGGAAGTAGACAGGGGCACTCTGGAAACACCATATATTTT,CAGSRQGHSGNTIYF
-,few,TRBJ1-1,13,TRBV27,TGTGCCAGCAGTTTGAAGGGGGGGACTGAAGCTTTCTTT,CASSLKGGTEAFF
TRBD2,-,TRBJ2-7,15,TRBV4-2,TGTGCCAGCAGCCCCACGGGAGGGCACTCCTACGAGCAGTACTTC,CASSPTGGHSYEQYF
TRBD2,-,TRBJ2-3,16,TRBV2,TGTGCCAGCAGTGAGGGACTAGCGGCTTACACAGATACGCAGTATTTT,CASSEGLAAYTDTQYF